These T cell receptor beta chains were read from a single sample in a study of T cells in Graves' hyperthyroidism and ophthalmopathy. TCRdb called the multiplex PCR reads again in MiXCR, with one record for every CDR3 protein. This table has 500,000 or so distinct CDR3 sequences, roughly a sixth appearing once. Sequencing used blood. These receptors were collected from a woman younger than 30 with Graves' ophthalmopathy. CDR3s include the opening cysteine and the closing phenylalanine or tryptophan. Each record gives: J gene, clone size, D gene, V gene, CDR3 protein, CDR3 DNA. A D gene is named only where the DNA matches it firmly. Only some rows state a clone size, as once, few, many or a class for expanded clones.

>TRBJ1-5|NA|TRBD1|TRBV27
CASRPTGVGQPQHF
TGTGCCAGCAGACCGACAGGGGTCGGGCAGCCCCAGCATTTT
>TRBJ1-2|many|NA|TRBV28
CASSLRGPGPGDGYTF
TGTGCCAGCAGTTTAAGGGGTCCGGGCCCGGGCGATGGCTACACCTTC
>TRBJ2-1|few|NA|TRBV24-1
CATSDFHGTLYNEQFF
TGTGCCACCAGTGATTTTCATGGGACACTCTACAATGAGCAGTTCTTC
>TRBJ1-2|NA|NA|TRBV11-3
CASSFLGNSLYGYTF
TGTGCCAGCAGCTTCTTGGGGAATAGTCTTTATGGCTACACCTTC
>TRBJ2-7|few|TRBD2|TRBV6-2/TRBV6-3
CASSYSTGGRHEQYF
TGTGCCAGCAGTTACTCAACGGGAGGGCGCCACGAGCAGTACTTC
>TRBJ1-2|few|TRBD1|TRBV6-5
CASSYSRTGIRYGYTF
TGTGCCAGCAGTTACTCCCGGACAGGGATTCGCTATGGCTACACCTTC
>TRBJ1-1|many|NA|TRBV3-1
CASSRPGRDTEAFF
TGTGCCAGCAGCCGCCCAGGTCGGGACACTGAAGCTTTCTTT
>TRBJ2-2|few|TRBD2|TRBV6-1
CASSTLAGANTGELFF
TGTGCCAGCAGCACCTTAGCGGGGGCGAACACCGGGGAGCTGTTTTTT
>TRBJ1-2|many|NA|TRBV2
CASRGPDLGYGYTF
TGTGCCAGCAGGGGGCCGGACCTAGGCTATGGCTACACCTTC
>TRBJ2-1|NA|NA|TRBV6-5
CASSYSPGGTSYNEQFF
TGTGCCAGCAGTTACTCGCCCGGGGGAACGTCCTACAATGAGCAGTTCTTC
>TRBJ1-1|many|NA|TRBV28
CASNKGNRNTEAFF
TGTGCCAGCAACAAGGGCAACCGGAACACTGAAGCTTTCTTT
>TRBJ2-3|NA|NA|TRBV7-6
CASSPGGARGGSTDTQYF
TGTGCCAGCAGCCCAGGGGGGGCCAGGGGGGGAAGCACAGATACGCAGTATTTT
>TRBJ2-3|NA|TRBD2|TRBV12-3/TRBV12-4
CASSPRAGVGTDTQYF
TGTGCCAGCAGCCCCCGGGCGGGAGTGGGCACAGATACGCAGTATTTT
>TRBJ2-1|many|NA|TRBV7-2
CASSFVVPYNEQFF
TGTGCCAGCAGCTTCGTGGTTCCGTACAATGAGCAGTTCTTC
>TRBJ2-7|NA|TRBD2|TRBV6-9
CASSSTAGLADYEQYF
TGTGCCAGCAGTTCAACCGCGGGACTAGCGGATTACGAGCAGTACTTC
>TRBJ2-5|NA|NA|TRBV10-2
CASTGRRGIGQETQYF
TGCGCCAGCACTGGTAGGAGGGGGATTGGCCAAGAGACCCAGTACTTC
>TRBJ1-1|NA|TRBD1|TRBV29-1
CSGDLRDRGLRVGTEAFF
TGCAGCGGCGACCTCCGGGACAGGGGGCTACGAGTAGGCACTGAAGCTTTCTTT
>TRBJ1-6|NA|TRBD1|TRBV28
CASSRQGYSPLHF
TGTGCCAGCAGCAGACAGGGATATTCACCCCTCCACTTT
>TRBJ1-5|many|NA|TRBV27
CASSLSPSNQPQHF
TGTGCCAGCAGTTTGAGCCCTAGCAATCAGCCCCAGCATTTT
>TRBJ2-5|few|NA|TRBV29-1
CSVELANQETQYF
TGCAGCGTTGAACTAGCTAATCAAGAGACCCAGTACTTC